This TCR beta chain was profiled in a study of Ad26.COV2.S vaccination and SARS-CoV-2 variants. Overall study context: Administration of Ad26.COV2.S was intramuscular, either once or twice 56 days apart. Study observations and caveats: Researchers reported similar non-spike TCR breadth in vaccine and placebo recipients. Quantification of TCR breadth and depth may have yielded underestimates of total T cell responses.

For this clone: Antigen specificity is unknown.

This sample's treatment: around 19 received Ad26.COV2.S at low or high dose, single or two shots; 5 received placebo; per-sample allocation not given. Sample collection was performed on day 63 after the first vaccine or placebo injection. Boston hosted the donor, who was an adult aged 18-55 years. The data were produced by immunoSEQ multiplex PCR, yet TCRdb's version contains in-frame clones alone and is incomplete. This sample has a few hundred thousand clones, with 70% to 90% found just once. CDR1 is SEHNR and CDR2 is FQNEAQ in the germline V gene (reference sequence). This CDR3 is 14 amino acids long. Trimming removed 11 bases at V and 3 bases at J, with 16 bases between.

This clonotype was sampled from a person aged 18-60 years who received the Ad26.COV2.S COVID-19 vaccine or a placebo. The chain is built from TRBV7-9 and TRBJ1-4; tentatively, D is TRBD1 (6 bases). The sample here was peripheral blood, taken in a trial of Ad26.COV2.S vaccine versus placebo. The DNA of the CDR3 is TGTGCCTGGCGAGGGCGGGGGCCTAATGAAAAACTGTTTTTT. Its protein product is CAWRGRGPNEKLFF.